A selection of T cell receptor beta chains follows, all from one sample in a study of blood T cell repertoires in COVID-19. The method was immunoSEQ multiplex PCR; TCRdb's version includes in-frame clones alone and lacks a portion of them. The sample includes about 160,000 clones, about 85% seen only once; the top ten take less than 8%. The sample taken for sequencing was peripheral blood. The receptors here all came from a man aged 80 or over with COVID-19, enrolled during active disease. CDR3s include the opening cysteine and the closing phenylalanine or tryptophan. Each record gives: D gene, V gene, J gene, clone size, CDR3 protein, CDR3 DNA. The D gene is left open where the match is weak. Clone size is given for some rows only: seen once, a few or many times, or a class if the clone is expanded.

d_gene: TRBD1
v_gene: TRBV11-2
j_gene: TRBJ1-3
abundance: few
CDR3aa: CASSWDRGAGGNTIYF
CDR3nt: TGTGCCAGCAGCTGGGACAGGGGGGCAGGTGGAAACACCATATATTTT

d_gene: TRBD1
v_gene: TRBV6-5
j_gene: TRBJ1-1
abundance: .
CDR3aa: CASSSQTGGNTEAFF
CDR3nt: TGTGCCAGCAGTTCCCAGACAGGGGGGAACACTGAAGCTTTCTTT

d_gene: TRBD1
v_gene: TRBV6-6
j_gene: TRBJ1-5
abundance: .
CDR3aa: CASSSTLAGGNQPQHF
CDR3nt: TGTGCCAGCAGTTCTACCCTGGCAGGGGGTAATCAGCCCCAGCATTTT

d_gene: .
v_gene: TRBV2
j_gene: TRBJ1-2
abundance: .
CDR3aa: CASARTGRVDGYTF
CDR3nt: TGTGCCAGCGCCCGCACAGGGAGGGTAGATGGCTACACCTTC

d_gene: TRBD2
v_gene: TRBV11-2
j_gene: TRBJ2-3
abundance: .
CDR3aa: CASSLDRLAGGPVDTQYF
CDR3nt: TGTGCCAGCAGCTTAGATCGGCTAGCGGGGGGGCCGGTAGATACGCAGTATTTT

d_gene: .
v_gene: TRBV5-1
j_gene: TRBJ2-2
abundance: .
CDR3aa: CASSLAGNTGELFF
CDR3nt: TGCGCCAGCAGCTTGGCAGGCAACACCGGGGAGCTGTTTTTT

d_gene: .
v_gene: TRBV5-4
j_gene: TRBJ2-5
abundance: .
CDR3aa: CASSSEGLQETQYF
CDR3nt: TGTGCCAGCAGCTCTGAAGGACTGCAAGAGACCCAGTACTTC

d_gene: TRBD1
v_gene: TRBV4-3
j_gene: TRBJ1-6
abundance: .
CDR3aa: CASRPGQVYNSPLHF
CDR3nt: TGCGCCAGCAGACCGGGACAGGTCTATAATTCACCCCTCCACTTT

d_gene: .
v_gene: TRBV5-1
j_gene: TRBJ1-1
abundance: .
CDR3aa: CASSLGAIPGNTEAFF
CDR3nt: TGCGCCAGCAGCTTAGGGGCAATCCCGGGGAACACTGAAGCTTTCTTT

d_gene: TRBD1
v_gene: TRBV5-6
j_gene: TRBJ1-2
abundance: once
CDR3aa: CASSLALDRGRRPVYGYTF
CDR3nt: TGTGCCAGCAGCTTGGCATTGGACAGGGGGCGCCGCCCGGTCTATGGCTACACCTTC

d_gene: .
v_gene: TRBV6-1
j_gene: TRBJ1-2
abundance: .
CDR3aa: CASSEGRARDYGYTF
CDR3nt: TGTGCCAGCAGTGAGGGCAGGGCGCGCGACTATGGCTACACCTTC

d_gene: .
v_gene: TRBV5-1
j_gene: TRBJ1-1
abundance: .
CDR3aa: CASSLVGSGQMNTEAFF
CDR3nt: TGCGCCAGCAGCTTGGTGGGATCCGGACAGATGAACACTGAAGCTTTCTTT

d_gene: TRBD1
v_gene: TRBV19
j_gene: TRBJ1-1
abundance: .
CDR3aa: CASSGDRDLSTEAFF
CDR3nt: TGTGCCAGTAGTGGGGACAGGGACCTAAGTACTGAAGCTTTCTTT

d_gene: .
v_gene: TRBV10-1
j_gene: TRBJ1-1
abundance: few
CDR3aa: CASSESGVGAFF
CDR3nt: TGCGCCAGCAGTGAGTCGGGCGTTGGAGCTTTCTTT

d_gene: .
v_gene: TRBV24-1
j_gene: TRBJ1-1
abundance: .
CDR3aa: CATSDSQGRSTEAFF
CDR3nt: TGTGCCACCAGTGACTCACAGGGCCGGAGCACTGAAGCTTTCTTT

d_gene: TRBD2
v_gene: TRBV29-1
j_gene: TRBJ2-3
abundance: .
CDR3aa: CSVDTSADPTDTQYF
CDR3nt: TGCAGCGTTGATACTAGCGCGGACCCCACAGATACGCAGTATTTT

d_gene: .
v_gene: TRBV7-8
j_gene: TRBJ1-2
abundance: .
CDR3aa: CASSLGGDYGYTF
CDR3nt: TGTGCCAGCAGCTTAGGGGGGGACTATGGCTACACCTTC

d_gene: TRBD1
v_gene: TRBV9
j_gene: TRBJ2-2
abundance: .
CDR3aa: CASSSRQGRNTGELFF
CDR3nt: TGTGCCAGCAGCTCACGACAGGGAAGGAACACCGGGGAGCTGTTTTTT

d_gene: .
v_gene: TRBV6-5
j_gene: TRBJ1-1
abundance: .
CDR3aa: CASSYSTAARNTEAFF
CDR3nt: TGTGCCAGCAGTTACTCGACAGCTGCACGGAACACTGAAGCTTTCTTT

d_gene: .
v_gene: TRBV7-2
j_gene: TRBJ1-6
abundance: .
CDR3aa: CASSLFGQNNSPLHF
CDR3nt: TGTGCCAGCAGCTTATTCGGACAGAATAATTCACCCCTCCACTTT

d_gene: TRBD1
v_gene: TRBV10-3
j_gene: TRBJ1-5
abundance: .
CDR3aa: CAINDRVGQPQHF
CDR3nt: TGTGCCATCAACGACAGGGTGGGTCAGCCCCAGCATTTT